The rows below give T cell receptor beta chains drawn from one sample of a study of blood T cell repertoires in COVID-19. The method was immunoSEQ multiplex PCR; TCRdb's version includes in-frame clones alone and lacks a portion of them. The data show about 200,000 clones, 75% to 85% seen once. The specimen was peripheral blood. These receptors all come from a man between 60 and 75 years old with acute or convalescent COVID-19. Each CDR3 is given with its conserved first and last residue. Fields, in order: D gene, clone size, J gene, V gene, CDR3 DNA, CDR3 protein. A D gene is named only where the DNA matches it firmly. Not all rows give a size; the values are once, few, many and, for expanded clones, a class.

D gene: TRBD1
clone size: once
J gene: TRBJ1-2
V gene: TRBV4-3
CDR3 DNA: TGCGCCAGCAGCCCCTCGCCAGGGGGCGCGGGTGGCTACACCTTC
CDR3 protein: CASSPSPGGAGGYTF

D gene: -
clone size: -
J gene: TRBJ2-7
V gene: TRBV4-1
CDR3 DNA: TGCGCCAGCAGCCAAGAGGCGACACCCTCCTACGAGCAGTACTTC
CDR3 protein: CASSQEATPSYEQYF

D gene: TRBD1
clone size: -
J gene: TRBJ1-3
V gene: TRBV4-2
CDR3 DNA: TGTGCCAGCAGCCAAGATACGACAGGGACCTACTCTGGAAACACCATATATTTT
CDR3 protein: CASSQDTTGTYSGNTIYF

D gene: -
clone size: -
J gene: TRBJ2-1
V gene: TRBV6-6
CDR3 DNA: TGTGCCAGCAGTTACTCGACGGCACAGAATGAGCAGTTCTTC
CDR3 protein: CASSYSTAQNEQFF

D gene: -
clone size: -
J gene: TRBJ1-1
V gene: TRBV7-2
CDR3 DNA: TGTGCCAGCAGCTTAACCTCGGGGGGGGCCGGAGCTTTCTTT
CDR3 protein: CASSLTSGGAGAFF

D gene: TRBD1
clone size: few
J gene: TRBJ2-7
V gene: TRBV7-6
CDR3 DNA: TGTGCCAGCAGCTTAGGATTGGACAGGGTCGAGCAGTACTTC
CDR3 protein: CASSLGLDRVEQYF

D gene: -
clone size: few
J gene: TRBJ1-5
V gene: TRBV29-1
CDR3 DNA: TGCAGCGTTGTTACGGTCCCCGGGCAGCCCCAGCATTTT
CDR3 protein: CSVVTVPGQPQHF

D gene: TRBD2
clone size: -
J gene: TRBJ2-3
V gene: TRBV6-5
CDR3 DNA: TGTGCCAGCAGTTACCGGGGGGAGGCAGATACGCAGTATTTT
CDR3 protein: CASSYRGEADTQYF

D gene: -
clone size: -
J gene: TRBJ2-3
V gene: TRBV7-2
CDR3 DNA: TGTGCCAGCAGCTTAAGCTTTAGATACTCGGATACGCAGTATTTT
CDR3 protein: CASSLSFRYSDTQYF

D gene: TRBD1
clone size: -
J gene: TRBJ2-2
V gene: TRBV10-3
CDR3 DNA: TGTGCCATCAGTGTCCAGGGGGCGCAGGCCGGGGAGCTGTTTTTT
CDR3 protein: CAISVQGAQAGELFF

D gene: -
clone size: -
J gene: TRBJ1-1
V gene: TRBV2
CDR3 DNA: TGTGCCAGCATCGGTCCTCAGGTCCTGAACACTGAAGCTTTCTTT
CDR3 protein: CASIGPQVLNTEAFF

D gene: -
clone size: -
J gene: TRBJ1-6
V gene: TRBV27
CDR3 DNA: TGTGCCAGCAGTTTTTGGCAGGCAGCATCTAATTCACCCCTCCACTTT
CDR3 protein: CASSFWQAASNSPLHF

D gene: -
clone size: -
J gene: TRBJ1-2
V gene: TRBV21-1
CDR3 DNA: TGTGCCAGCAGCAAAAAGACTGACCCCTTCCGGGACAGGGGACATGGCTACACCTTC
CDR3 protein: CASSKKTDPFRDRGHGYTF

D gene: TRBD2
clone size: -
J gene: TRBJ2-1
V gene: TRBV7-9
CDR3 DNA: TGTGCCAGTTCGGGGGGGAGCTCCTACAATGAGCAGTTCTTC
CDR3 protein: CASSGGSSYNEQFF

D gene: -
clone size: -
J gene: TRBJ1-2
V gene: TRBV15
CDR3 DNA: TGTGCCACCAGCTCCGAGTTATGGGCAGACCCTAACTATGGCTACACCTTC
CDR3 protein: CATSSELWADPNYGYTF

D gene: -
clone size: -
J gene: TRBJ2-7
V gene: TRBV6-2/TRBV6-3
CDR3 DNA: TGTGCCAGCAGTTACTTGCACTTCCGATCTTTC
CDR3 protein: CASSYLHFRSF

D gene: TRBD2
clone size: few
J gene: TRBJ2-7
V gene: TRBV7-8
CDR3 DNA: TGTGCCAGCAGCCTGGGACTAGGAATTTCATACGAGCAGTACTTC
CDR3 protein: CASSLGLGISYEQYF

D gene: TRBD1
clone size: many
J gene: TRBJ1-1
V gene: TRBV2
CDR3 DNA: TGTGCCAGCAGTTTCAAAGGACAGGGGTCAGCTGAAGCTTTCTTT
CDR3 protein: CASSFKGQGSAEAFF

D gene: -
clone size: few
J gene: TRBJ2-1
V gene: TRBV3-1/TRBV3-2
CDR3 DNA: TGTGCCAGCAGCCAAGATCTGCAGGTGGATGAGCAGTTCTTC
CDR3 protein: CASSQDLQVDEQFF

D gene: -
clone size: -
J gene: TRBJ2-3
V gene: TRBV7-2
CDR3 DNA: TGTGCCAGCAGCGCGGGGAGGTCGGATACGCAGTATTTT
CDR3 protein: CASSAGRSDTQYF

D gene: -
clone size: -
J gene: TRBJ1-1
V gene: TRBV4-1
CDR3 DNA: TGCGCCAGCAGCCAAGATAGCAGGAACACTGAAGCTTTCTTT
CDR3 protein: CASSQDSRNTEAFF

D gene: -
clone size: -
J gene: TRBJ2-7
V gene: TRBV2
CDR3 DNA: TGTGCCGGATCCCGGGACACAACCTACGAGCAGTACTTC
CDR3 protein: CAGSRDTTYEQYF

D gene: TRBD1
clone size: -
J gene: TRBJ2-3
V gene: TRBV2
CDR3 DNA: TGTGCCAGCAGAGGACAGGGATCAGCAGATACGCAGTATTTT
CDR3 protein: CASRGQGSADTQYF

D gene: TRBD1
clone size: -
J gene: TRBJ1-1
V gene: TRBV10-3
CDR3 DNA: TGTGCCATCAAAAGGGACAGGGGTAGCACTGAAGCTTTCTTT
CDR3 protein: CAIKRDRGSTEAFF

D gene: -
clone size: -
J gene: TRBJ2-1
V gene: TRBV7-9
CDR3 DNA: TGTGCCAGCAGCTTAGGGGGCCCGAGCTCCTACAATGAGCAGTTCTTC
CDR3 protein: CASSLGGPSSYNEQFF

D gene: -
clone size: -
J gene: TRBJ1-6
V gene: TRBV9
CDR3 DNA: TGTGCCAGCAGTAAAAACAGCCTTGCTAATTCACCCCTCCACTTT
CDR3 protein: CASSKNSLANSPLHF

D gene: -
clone size: -
J gene: TRBJ1-4
V gene: TRBV5-1
CDR3 DNA: TGCGCCAGCAGCCGTCTCGCAGGGTCTAGTGAAAAACTGTTTTTT
CDR3 protein: CASSRLAGSSEKLFF

D gene: TRBD2
clone size: -
J gene: TRBJ2-3
V gene: TRBV24-1
CDR3 DNA: TGTGCCACCAGTGATATAACTCAGCGGGGCGACCCGGATCCGCAGTATTTT
CDR3 protein: CATSDITQRGDPDPQYF

D gene: -
clone size: many
J gene: TRBJ2-5
V gene: TRBV15
CDR3 DNA: TGTGCCACCAGCAGAGGTTGGGCAGACCAAGAGACCCAGTACTTC
CDR3 protein: CATSRGWADQETQYF

D gene: -
clone size: -
J gene: TRBJ1-2
V gene: TRBV7-9
CDR3 DNA: TGTGCCAGCAGCTTCGTCAGGGAAGGGCACTATGGCTACACCTTC
CDR3 protein: CASSFVREGHYGYTF

D gene: TRBD1
clone size: few
J gene: TRBJ1-5
V gene: TRBV6-5
CDR3 DNA: TGTGCCAGCAGTTACCGGGACAGGGACCAGCCCCAGCATTTT
CDR3 protein: CASSYRDRDQPQHF

D gene: -
clone size: -
J gene: TRBJ2-1
V gene: TRBV6-5
CDR3 DNA: TGTGCCAGCAGGGGGCTTGGATACAATGAGCAGTTCTTC
CDR3 protein: CASRGLGYNEQFF

D gene: -
clone size: once
J gene: TRBJ1-3
V gene: TRBV5-1
CDR3 DNA: TGCGCCAGCACCCTCGGAGACGGATCTGGAAACACCATATATTTT
CDR3 protein: CASTLGDGSGNTIYF

D gene: -
clone size: -
J gene: TRBJ2-1
V gene: TRBV7-3
CDR3 DNA: TGTGCCAGCAGCTTAGGTAGGGGGAACAATGAGCAGTTCTTC
CDR3 protein: CASSLGRGNNEQFF

D gene: -
clone size: -
J gene: TRBJ1-1
V gene: TRBV7-3
CDR3 DNA: TGTGCCAGCAGTTCCACGGAGGAGTCGAACACTGAAGCTTTCTTT
CDR3 protein: CASSSTEESNTEAFF

D gene: TRBD1
clone size: -
J gene: TRBJ2-3
V gene: TRBV7-9
CDR3 DNA: TGTGCCAGCAGCTTAGTGGGTCGCGGGACAGGGCATCATACGCAGTATTTT
CDR3 protein: CASSLVGRGTGHHTQYF

D gene: TRBD2
clone size: -
J gene: TRBJ2-5
V gene: TRBV4-3
CDR3 DNA: TGCGCCAGCAGCCAAGATGTTCCTAGCGGGGGGGCCGGGGAGACCCAGTACTTC
CDR3 protein: CASSQDVPSGGAGETQYF

D gene: -
clone size: -
J gene: TRBJ2-1
V gene: TRBV10-3
CDR3 DNA: TGTGCCACCGCGGACCATAACAGGGAATTCAATGAGCAGTTCTTC
CDR3 protein: CATADHNREFNEQFF

D gene: TRBD1
clone size: -
J gene: TRBJ1-5
V gene: TRBV6-2/TRBV6-3
CDR3 DNA: TGTGCCAGCAGTTACGGAGGGGGCGCTTGGCCCCAGCATTTT
CDR3 protein: CASSYGGGAWPQHF

D gene: TRBD1
clone size: -
J gene: TRBJ2-2
V gene: TRBV19
CDR3 DNA: TGTGCCAGTAGTATTAGACAGGGGGCGCGGAACACCGGGGAGCTGTTTTTT
CDR3 protein: CASSIRQGARNTGELFF

D gene: -
clone size: -
J gene: TRBJ1-5
V gene: TRBV6-5
CDR3 DNA: TGTGCCAGCAGTAAGACAGGAGGAGTTCAGCCCCAGCATTTT
CDR3 protein: CASSKTGGVQPQHF

D gene: TRBD2
clone size: -
J gene: TRBJ2-7
V gene: TRBV5-4
CDR3 DNA: TGTGCCAGCAGCTTCCCAAGCGGGAGCAGGTACGAGCAGTACTTC
CDR3 protein: CASSFPSGSRYEQYF

D gene: -
clone size: -
J gene: TRBJ2-4
V gene: TRBV3-1/TRBV3-2
CDR3 DNA: TGTGCCAGCAGCCAATTAGGAGGGGAAACAGCCAAAAACATTCAGTACTTC
CDR3 protein: CASSQLGGETAKNIQYF

D gene: -
clone size: -
J gene: TRBJ1-5
V gene: TRBV20-1
CDR3 DNA: TGCAGTGCTAGTTGGGGAGATAGCAATCAGCCCCAGCATTTT
CDR3 protein: CSASWGDSNQPQHF

D gene: -
clone size: -
J gene: TRBJ1-1
V gene: TRBV27
CDR3 DNA: TGTGCCAGCAGTTTAGAGGGCAGGGAAGCTTTCTTT
CDR3 protein: CASSLEGREAFF

D gene: -
clone size: once
J gene: TRBJ1-1
V gene: TRBV2
CDR3 DNA: TGTGCCAGCAGCCAACAGGGATTGAACACTGAAGCTTTCTTT
CDR3 protein: CASSQQGLNTEAFF

D gene: -
clone size: -
J gene: TRBJ2-2
V gene: TRBV7-3
CDR3 DNA: TGTGCCAGCAGCCCCTTCCTCCCCGGTGATCGGGCGAACACCGGGGAGCTGTTTTTT
CDR3 protein: CASSPFLPGDRANTGELFF

D gene: TRBD2
clone size: once
J gene: TRBJ2-2
V gene: TRBV11-1
CDR3 DNA: TGTGCCAGCAGCTTATACGGGAGGGCTAACGGGGAGCTGTTTTTT
CDR3 protein: CASSLYGRANGELFF

D gene: -
clone size: once
J gene: TRBJ1-5
V gene: TRBV19
CDR3 DNA: TGTGCCAGTAGCGCGGCCGCAAATAGCAATCAGCCCCAGCATTTT
CDR3 protein: CASSAAANSNQPQHF

D gene: TRBD1
clone size: -
J gene: TRBJ2-5
V gene: TRBV5-1
CDR3 DNA: TGCGCCAGCAGCTCCCTTTCCGACAGGGCGGAGACCCAGTACTTC
CDR3 protein: CASSSLSDRAETQYF

D gene: -
clone size: -
J gene: TRBJ1-1
V gene: TRBV29-1
CDR3 DNA: TGCAGCGTTCTCCGACAGACCCATGAAGCTTTCTTT
CDR3 protein: CSVLRQTHEAFF

D gene: -
clone size: -
J gene: TRBJ1-4
V gene: TRBV6-5
CDR3 DNA: TGTGCCAGCAGCCGGGACATTACTGAAAAACTGTTTTTT
CDR3 protein: CASSRDITEKLFF

D gene: -
clone size: -
J gene: TRBJ1-5
V gene: TRBV2
CDR3 DNA: TGTGCCAGCAGGGGGGGACGGATTAGCAATCAGCCCCAGCATTTT
CDR3 protein: CASRGGRISNQPQHF

D gene: TRBD2
clone size: -
J gene: TRBJ2-5
V gene: TRBV27
CDR3 DNA: TGTGCCAGCAGTAAAGGACTAGCTCAAGAGACCCAGTACTTC
CDR3 protein: CASSKGLAQETQYF

D gene: -
clone size: -
J gene: TRBJ2-1
V gene: TRBV19
CDR3 DNA: TGTGCCAGTAGTATAGATCGGCGGGGCGACATCTACAATGAGCAGTTCTTC
CDR3 protein: CASSIDRRGDIYNEQFF

D gene: -
clone size: -
J gene: TRBJ2-7
V gene: TRBV7-2
CDR3 DNA: TGTGCCAGCAGCTTAGACTTCTCCGGGTACGAGCAGTACTTC
CDR3 protein: CASSLDFSGYEQYF

D gene: TRBD2
clone size: -
J gene: TRBJ2-3
V gene: TRBV10-2
CDR3 DNA: TGCGCCAGCAGTGGGCGGCTAGCGGGGGGGAAGACAGATACGCAGTATTTT
CDR3 protein: CASSGRLAGGKTDTQYF

D gene: TRBD2
clone size: -
J gene: TRBJ2-1
V gene: TRBV30
CDR3 DNA: TGTGCCTGGAACTTTGTGACTAGCGGGAGTATGGGTGAGCAGTTCTTC
CDR3 protein: CAWNFVTSGSMGEQFF

D gene: -
clone size: -
J gene: TRBJ1-1
V gene: TRBV12-3/TRBV12-4
CDR3 DNA: TGTGCCAGCAGCAAAAACAGGGATCTCATGGCTTTCTTT
CDR3 protein: CASSKNRDLMAFF